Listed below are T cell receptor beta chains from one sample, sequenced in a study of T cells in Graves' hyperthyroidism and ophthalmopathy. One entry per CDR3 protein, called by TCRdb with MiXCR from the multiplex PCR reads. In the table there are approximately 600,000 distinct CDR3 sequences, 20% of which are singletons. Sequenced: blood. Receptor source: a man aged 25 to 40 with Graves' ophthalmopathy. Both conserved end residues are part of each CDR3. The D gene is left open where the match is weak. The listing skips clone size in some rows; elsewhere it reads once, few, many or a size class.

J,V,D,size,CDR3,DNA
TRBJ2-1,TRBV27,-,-,CASSFGTAVTRGEQFF,TGTGCCAGCAGCTTCGGTACGGCCGTCACGCGAGGTGAGCAGTTCTTC
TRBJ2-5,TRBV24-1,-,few,CATSRSGTQYF,TGTGCCACCAGTCGTTCGGGGACCCAGTACTTC
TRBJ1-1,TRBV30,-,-,CAWSRQSYTEAFF,TGTGCCTGGAGTAGACAGTCCTACACTGAAGCTTTCTTT
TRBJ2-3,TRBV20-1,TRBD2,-,CSAKVSGRVGDTQYF,TGCAGTGCTAAAGTTAGCGGGAGGGTGGGAGATACGCAGTATTTT
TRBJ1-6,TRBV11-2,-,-,CASSLGTRGEAPLHF,TGTGCCAGCAGCTTAGGGACCAGGGGCGAGGCACCCCTCCACTTT
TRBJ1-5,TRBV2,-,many,CASSPSVSNQPQHF,TGTGCCAGCAGTCCGTCCGTCAGCAATCAGCCCCAGCATTTT
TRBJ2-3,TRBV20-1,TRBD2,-,CSATWLAGMGTSTDTQYF,TGCAGTGCTACGTGGCTAGCGGGGATGGGGACTAGCACAGATACGCAGTATTTT
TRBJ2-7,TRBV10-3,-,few,CAISETKGTHEQYF,TGTGCCATCAGTGAGACGAAGGGGACACATGAGCAGTACTTC
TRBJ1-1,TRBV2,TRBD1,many,CASSEDRGWAFF,TGTGCCAGCAGCGAAGACAGGGGTTGGGCTTTCTTT
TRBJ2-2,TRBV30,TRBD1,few,CAWSVQGYTGELFF,TGTGCCTGGAGTGTACAGGGGTACACCGGGGAGCTGTTTTTT
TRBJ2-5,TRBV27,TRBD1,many,CASSPTGFGETQYF,TGTGCCAGCAGCCCGACAGGGTTCGGAGAGACCCAGTACTTC
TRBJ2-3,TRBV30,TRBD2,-,CAWSVKGGSTDTQYF,TGTGCCTGGAGTGTCAAGGGAGGGAGCACAGATACGCAGTATTTT
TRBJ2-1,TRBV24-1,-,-,CATSDLGPLNEQFF,TGTGCCACCAGTGATCTGGGACCTCTCAATGAGCAGTTCTTC
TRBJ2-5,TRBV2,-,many,CASDNRPGETQYF,TGTGCCAGCGATAACCGTCCTGGGGAGACCCAGTACTTC
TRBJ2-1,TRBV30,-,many,CAWRDGPYNEQFF,TGTGCCTGGAGGGACGGCCCCTACAATGAGCAGTTCTTC
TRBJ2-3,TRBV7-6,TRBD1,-,CASSPNRGHADTQYF,TGTGCCAGCAGCCCGAACAGGGGGCACGCAGATACGCAGTATTTT
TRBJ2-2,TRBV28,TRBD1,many,CATVRQGNTGELFF,TGTGCCACCGTCCGACAGGGCAACACCGGGGAGCTGTTTTTT
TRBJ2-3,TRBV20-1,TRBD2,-,CSAHTSGNTDTQYF,TGCAGTGCCCATACTAGCGGTAACACAGATACGCAGTATTTT
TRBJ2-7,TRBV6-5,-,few,CASSYMHGSYEQYF,TGTGCCAGCAGTTACATGCACGGCTCATACGAGCAGTACTTC
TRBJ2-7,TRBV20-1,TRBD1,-,CSDPWDSYEQYF,TGCAGTGATCCTTGGGACAGCTACGAGCAGTACTTC
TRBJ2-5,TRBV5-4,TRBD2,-,CASRVAGGPQETQYF,TGTGCCAGCAGAGTAGCGGGAGGGCCTCAAGAGACCCAGTACTTC
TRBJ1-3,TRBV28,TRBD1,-,CASTAWDSLGGTIYF,TGTGCCAGCACGGCCTGGGACAGTCTCGGTGGCACCATATATTTT
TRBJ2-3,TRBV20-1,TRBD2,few,CSARERGTSWGTDTQYF,TGCAGTGCTAGGGAACGCGGGACTAGCTGGGGCACAGATACGCAGTATTTT
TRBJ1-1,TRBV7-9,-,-,CASRGNWGFEAFF,TGTGCCAGCCGGGGGAACTGGGGCTTTGAAGCTTTCTTT
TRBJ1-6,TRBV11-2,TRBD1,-,CASRTRTGGYSPLHF,TGTGCCAGCAGAACGCGGACAGGGGGATATTCACCCCTCCACTTT
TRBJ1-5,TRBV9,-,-,CASSVDGAQHF,TGTGCCAGCAGCGTAGATGGGGCCCAGCATTTT
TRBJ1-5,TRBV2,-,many,CASSEEGSGPQHF,TGTGCCAGCAGTGAGGAGGGGTCGGGGCCCCAGCATTTT
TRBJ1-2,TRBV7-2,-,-,CASSSSPTAEYTF,TGTGCCAGCAGCTCCTCGCCTACTGCGGAATACACCTTC